These T cell receptor beta chains were read from a single sample in a study of T-cell memory formation after mild COVID-19. TCRdb recomputed calls from the 5' RACE reads with MiXCR, one row per CDR3 protein. This sample has tens of thousands of distinct CDR3 sequences, with around 17% found just once. The sample comprised PBMCs or a T cell subset sorted from them (not recorded which). The origin of the receptors is an adult woman who had mild COVID-19 (a few samples of this study predate the infection). Cell type and time point are not known. Each CDR3 is given with its conserved first and last residue. Each record gives: J gene, D gene, clone size, V gene, CDR3 protein, CDR3 DNA. The D gene is left open where the match is weak. The size field is filled for only some rows; it gives once, few, many or a size class.

J: TRBJ1-2
D: TRBD1
size: few
V: TRBV11-2
CDR3: CASTLTGRGYTF
DNA: TGTGCCAGCACCTTGACAGGGCGCGGCTACACCTTC

J: TRBJ2-2
D: .
size: few
V: TRBV18
CDR3: CASSPVSGRLFGELFF
DNA: TGTGCCAGCTCACCTGTCAGCGGACGATTGTTCGGGGAGCTGTTTTTT

J: TRBJ2-1
D: TRBD1
size: .
V: TRBV11-2
CDR3: CASTSGQGRNEQFF
DNA: TGTGCCAGCACCTCGGGACAGGGTAGGAATGAGCAGTTCTTC

J: TRBJ1-1
D: TRBD1
size: few
V: TRBV29-1
CDR3: CSVEDTGAGVDYEAFF
DNA: TGCAGCGTTGAAGATACAGGGGCAGGGGTGGATTATGAAGCTTTCTTT

J: TRBJ2-1
D: TRBD2
size: few
V: TRBV20-1
CDR3: CSAGGSSGGYNEQFF
DNA: TGCAGTGCGGGTGGCTCTAGCGGGGGCTACAATGAGCAGTTCTTC

J: TRBJ2-7
D: .
size: few
V: TRBV5-1
CDR3: CASSLEAGTVFSYEQYF
DNA: TGCGCCAGCAGCCTGGAGGCGGGAACCGTCTTCTCCTACGAGCAGTACTTC

J: TRBJ2-5
D: .
size: .
V: TRBV14
CDR3: CASSLLEAGAETQYF
DNA: TGTGCCAGCAGCCTGCTTGAGGCAGGGGCTGAGACCCAGTACTTC

J: TRBJ2-3
D: TRBD2
size: .
V: TRBV7-8
CDR3: CASSLAGGEGDTQYF
DNA: TGTGCCAGCAGCTTAGCGGGAGGGGAGGGAGATACGCAGTATTTT

J: TRBJ2-3
D: .
size: .
V: TRBV20-1
CDR3: CSATRAQGGTDTQYF
DNA: TGCAGTGCAACAAGGGCCCAGGGTGGCACAGATACGCAGTATTTT

J: TRBJ2-1
D: .
size: many
V: TRBV5-1
CDR3: CASSLEQGHEQFF
DNA: TGCGCCAGCAGCTTGGAGCAGGGCCATGAGCAGTTCTTC

J: TRBJ2-3
D: .
size: .
V: TRBV6-2/TRBV6-3
CDR3: CASSSDYRGVADTQYF
DNA: TGTGCCAGCAGCAGTGACTATAGGGGAGTTGCAGATACGCAGTATTTT

J: TRBJ2-2
D: TRBD2
size: few
V: TRBV29-1
CDR3: CSVSRGGNTGELFF
DNA: TGCAGCGTTAGCCGGGGGGGCAACACCGGGGAGCTGTTTTTT

J: TRBJ2-1
D: .
size: .
V: TRBV5-1
CDR3: CASSSEGDNEQFF
DNA: TGCGCCAGCAGCTCCGAGGGGGACAATGAGCAGTTCTTC

J: TRBJ2-7
D: TRBD2
size: .
V: TRBV19
CDR3: CASSIPSGRTDEQYF
DNA: TGTGCCAGTAGTATCCCTAGCGGGAGGACAGACGAGCAGTACTTC